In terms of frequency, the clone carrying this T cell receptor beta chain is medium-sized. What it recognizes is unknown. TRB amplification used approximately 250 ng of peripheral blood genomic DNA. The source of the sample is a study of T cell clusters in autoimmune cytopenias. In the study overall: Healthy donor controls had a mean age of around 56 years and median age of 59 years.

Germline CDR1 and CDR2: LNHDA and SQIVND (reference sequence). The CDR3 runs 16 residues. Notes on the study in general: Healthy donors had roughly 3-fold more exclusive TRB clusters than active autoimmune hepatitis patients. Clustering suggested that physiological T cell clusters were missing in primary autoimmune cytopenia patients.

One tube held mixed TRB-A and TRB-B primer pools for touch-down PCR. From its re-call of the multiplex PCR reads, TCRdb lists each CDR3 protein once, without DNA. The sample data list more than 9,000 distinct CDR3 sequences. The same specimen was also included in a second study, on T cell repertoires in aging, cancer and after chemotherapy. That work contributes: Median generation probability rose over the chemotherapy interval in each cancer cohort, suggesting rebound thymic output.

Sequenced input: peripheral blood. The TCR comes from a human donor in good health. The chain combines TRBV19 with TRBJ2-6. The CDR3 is CASSIPRASGANVLTF.